This TCR beta chain was identified during a study of T-cell memory formation after mild COVID-19. Comment on this clonotype: The antigen is unknown.

TCRdb reprocessed the 5' RACE reads with MiXCR, giving one entry per CDR3 protein. This sample carries about 130,000 distinct CDR3 sequences, about 15% of them seen once, and the ten largest clones take approximately 5%. Findings and caveats of the study: Cross-reactive memory appears to have joined, as suggested by some responding clones showing up in pre-infection memory.

The CDR3 is made up of 14 amino acids. With 4 bases removed from V and 7 bases from J, the gap between germline ends came to 17 bases. From germline, CDR1 is SGHTA and CDR2 FQGNSA. This clonotype was sampled from a young man who had mild COVID-19 (a few samples of this study predate the infection). Cell type and time point are not known. The specimen sequenced was PBMCs or a T cell subset sorted from them (not recorded which). This rearrangement joins TRBV7-2 to TRBJ2-7; D perhaps matches TRBD2 (6 bases). CDR3 in amino acids: CASSSGLVGGEQYF. The CDR3 nucleotides are TGTGCCAGCAGCTCGGGACTGGTAGGCGGAGAGCAGTACTTC.